The entry below gives a single T cell receptor (beta chain) sequence along with its context. Its antigen remains unidentified. These data originate in a study of siplizumab effects on memory and regulatory T cells. TCRdb's table, derived via immunoSEQ multiplex PCR, lists solely in-frame clones and lacks some. The sample holds roughly 68,000 clones, around four fifths seen once. In germline, CDR1 is MGHRA, CDR2 YSYEKL. V shed 0 bases and J shed 6 bases, with 14 bases lying between them. The CDR3 length is 16 residues. Findings and limits, study-wide: A major contribution to the alloresponse seemed to be made by naive T cells, which seemed more diverse than memory cells. Just a small share of alloreactive clones was traced back to unstimulated subsets. Treg origin accounted for an average of approximately 69% of mappable alloreactive CD4+ clones with siplizumab and less than 30% in controls. Left unconfirmed was the suppressive function of proliferating Tregs from siplizumab cultures.

The chain recombines TRBV4-1 with TRBJ2-2, with D perhaps TRBD2 (5 bases). The sequence was collected from a human donor in good health. Source material: memory CD4+ T cells sorted from blood. This CDR3 reads CASSQDRIGRAGELFF. CDR3 sequence (DNA): TGCGCCAGCAGCCAAGATCGAATAGGGCGGGCCGGGGAGCTGTTTTTT.